A single sample gave rise to the 8 T cell receptor beta chains below, sequenced in a study of cytomegalovirus exposure and HLA in healthy donors. 60 Vbeta and 13 Jbeta primers were used in PCR. Only in-frame clones appear in the TCRdb table, and some are missing; sequencing was by immunoSEQ multiplex PCR. The table lists 150,000 to 200,000 clones, approximately 70% of them singletons, with less than 8.5% in the top ten. The sequencing sample was made of PBMCs. These receptors were obtained from a man between 40 and 49 years old in good health and CMV-seropositive.

The V call is TRBV9, the J call TRBJ1-3; no definite D call. This CDR3 is built from 16 residues. With 2 bases removed from V and 2 bases from J, the gap between germline ends came to 14 bases. CDR1 SGDLS and CDR2 YYNGEE come from the germline V gene. The CDR3 spells CASSVGPGGAGNTIYF. CDR3 coding DNA: TGTGCCAGCAGCGTCGGTCCCGGAGGAGCTGGAAACACCATATATTTT.

V is TRBV7-6 and J is TRBJ2-7, with 9 bases aligning to TRBD2. This CDR3 comprises 14 residues. V gave up 1 base and J gave up 4 bases; unmatched junction bases: 2. Germline values: CDR1 SGHVS, CDR2 FNYEAQ. In DNA form, the CDR3 reads TGTGCCAGCAGCTTAGGCGGGGGGGGATACGAGCAGTACTTC. Translation gives CASSLGGGGYEQYF.

The rearrangement uses TRBV2 and TRBJ2-6, with D hard to call. V lost 6 bases, J lost 0 bases, and 9 bases lay in between. This CDR3 is 15 amino acids long. Germline V gene sequence: CDR1 SNHLY, CDR2 FYNNEI. Written as DNA, the CDR3 is TGTGCCAGCAGCTCAGAAATCTCTGGGGCCAACGTCCTGACTTTC. Protein: CASSSEISGANVLTF.

This chain uses TRBV7-8 with TRBJ1-5, with 9 positions matching TRBD1. The V gene's germline CDR1 is SGHVS and CDR2 FQNEAQ. The CDR3 has 15 amino acids. The V segment lost 5 bases and the J segment 5 bases; nucleotides outside the gene matches: 7. CDR3 nucleotides: TGTGCCAGCAGCGCCTACAGGGGGCGGTATCAGCCCCAGCATTTT. Translation gives CASSAYRGRYQPQHF.

The V call is TRBV6-6, the J call TRBJ2-7, with a possible D match to TRBD1 (6 bases). CDR3 size: 15 residues. Trimming took off 8 bases at V and 1 base at J, with 18 bases between the two ends. Germline CDR1 and CDR2: MNHNY and SVGAGI (reference sequence). CDR3 DNA sequence: TGTGCCAGCCGAAACAGGGCCCTGACATCCTACGAGCAGTACTTC. It codes for CASRNRALTSYEQYF.

The rearrangement joins TRBV11-2 to TRBJ2-1, with 7 bases identical to TRBD1. There are 14 residues in the CDR3. The germline V gene has CDR1 SGHAT and CDR2 FQNNGV. V dropped 5 bases and J dropped 0; count of bases not matched to a gene: 1. The CDR3 nucleotides are TGTGCCAGCAGCCCAGGGGGCTCCTACAATGAGCAGTTCTTC. This gives the protein CASSPGGSYNEQFF.

J is TRBJ2-7 and V is TRBV27, with D tentatively TRBD2 (6 bases). This CDR3 region has 15 residues. Trimming stripped 1 base from V and 6 bases from J, with 16 bases between. CDR1 and CDR2 from the germline V gene are MNHEY and SMNVEV (reference sequence). The CDR3 loop is CASSLWEDRGGEQYF. DNA of the CDR3: TGTGCCAGCAGTTTATGGGAGGATCGGGGTGGCGAGCAGTACTTC.

The V gene is TRBV5-6, the J gene TRBJ2-1, with TRBD1 as a possible D gene (6 bases). V shed 0 bases and J shed 9 bases, with 16 bases lying between them. The length of the CDR3 is 15 residues. The germline V gene has CDR1 SGHDT and CDR2 YYEEEE. The DNA for the CDR3 is TGTGCCAGCAGCTTGGGAAGGGCCCCAGGGGCTGAGCAGTTCTTC. Translation gives CASSLGRAPGAEQFF. Full variable domain (remainder filled in from reference TRBV5-6 and TRBJ2-1): DAGVTQSPTHLIKTRGQQVTLRCSPKSGHDTVSWYQQALGQGPQFIFQYYEEEERQRGNFPDRFSGHQFPNYSSELNVNALLLGDSALYLCASSLGRAPGAEQFFGPGTRLTVL.